Listed below are T cell receptor beta chains from one sample, sequenced in a study of cytomegalovirus exposure and HLA in healthy donors. Measured with immunoSEQ multiplex PCR; TCRdb has only the in-frame clones, and not every one. The profile shows about 190,000 clones, 70% to 75% of them singletons. The material sequenced was PBMCs. The receptors stem from a man in his thirties or forties in good health and CMV-seropositive. CDR3s leave out the opening cysteine and the closing phenylalanine or tryptophan. D genes are given only for firm matches.

D gene	CDR3 length	V gene	J gene	CDR3 protein
-	13	TRBV30	TRBJ1-5	AWREGSYSNQPQH
TRBD1	12	TRBV6-5	TRBJ1-6	ASSPDRGNSPLH
-	13	TRBV7-3	TRBJ2-2	ASRPGSGNTGELF
-	12	TRBV7-2	TRBJ2-6	ASSSTSGANVLT
TRBD1	13	TRBV4-3	TRBJ2-7	ASSWGQPERTEQY
-	14	TRBV11-2	TRBJ1-2	ASSRGGRGIGYGYT
-	14	TRBV19	TRBJ2-3	ASKGGPGLFLDTQY
TRBD1	10	TRBV10-3	TRBJ2-1	ATGTGFEWEF
TRBD2	13	TRBV6-5	TRBJ2-7	ARIGLAGGMGATY
-	10	TRBV30	TRBJ1-2	AWSVGEYGYT
TRBD1	11	TRBV5-4	TRBJ1-1	ASSVPGQGEAF
TRBD1	13	TRBV18	TRBJ1-1	ASSLTQGGYTEAF
-	9	TRBV19	TRBJ1-2	ASVYNYGYT
TRBD2	13	TRBV11-3	TRBJ2-5	ASSFSSGKAETQY
-	13	TRBV7-9	TRBJ1-4	ASSLAWGANEKLF
-	13	TRBV7-3	TRBJ2-3	ASSLEGLRTDTQY
-	10	TRBV5-6	TRBJ2-7	ASRASSYEQY
TRBD2	17	TRBV2	TRBJ2-5	ASSGGLAGGQVDRETQY
-	13	TRBV19	TRBJ2-6	ASSIVSAGANVLT
TRBD1	10	TRBV19	TRBJ1-2	ASRDRGFGYT
TRBD1	11	TRBV7-3	TRBJ2-7	ASSSQGAGEQY
-	13	TRBV19	TRBJ1-4	ASSIDRDFREKLF
TRBD1	12	TRBV5-1	TRBJ1-1	ASRPTHRGPAAF
-	14	TRBV7-9	TRBJ1-4	SSSINSAELEEKLF
TRBD2	14	TRBV29-1	TRBJ2-1	SVEDLVVAGYNEQF
-	11	TRBV7-7	TRBJ2-2	ASSDRNTGELF
TRBD1	12	TRBV7-2	TRBJ1-2	ASRNREQGYGYT
-	13	TRBV6-1	TRBJ2-2	ASRYGTFFTGELF
TRBD2	13	TRBV27	TRBJ2-7	ASSSRGSGPYEQY
TRBD1	12	TRBV7-9	TRBJ2-5	ASSTTGVAETQY
TRBD2	14	TRBV7-8	TRBJ2-3	ASSSQTSGSSDTQY
TRBD2	10	TRBV29-1	TRBJ2-5	SASGGSETQY
TRBD1	17	TRBV9	TRBJ1-3	ASSVGPNRQGLSGNTIY
-	14	TRBV4-3	TRBJ2-5	ASSHLSGLGGETQY
-	11	TRBV12-5	TRBJ2-1	ASGSPLYNEQF
TRBD2	14	TRBV5-4	TRBJ2-5	ASSSIAGGLQETQY
-	13	TRBV7-2	TRBJ2-1	ASSLQSGQRDEQF
-	9	TRBV6-6	TRBJ1-6	ASSSRSPLH
-	12	TRBV27	TRBJ1-2	ASSPMDSNYGYT
-	9	TRBV5-8	TRBJ1-1	ASSRTGEAF
-	11	TRBV27	TRBJ1-2	ASSFWPNYGYT
TRBD2	19	TRBV7-3	TRBJ2-2	ASSSPRDKKARAGETGELF
-	12	TRBV30	TRBJ1-5	AWSVQVSNQPQH
TRBD1	13	TRBV5-1	TRBJ2-7	ASSLAGQGASEQY
-	10	TRBV7-2	TRBJ2-1	ASSPNYNEQF